This is a list of T cell receptor beta chains from one sample in a study of cytotoxic CD8 clonotypes in ibrutinib-treated CLL. Using immunoSEQ multiplex PCR, the repertoire was profiled, and TCRdb retains in-frame clones only, with some absent. Of more than 200,000 clones listed, 70% are singletons. Material: PBMCs, obtained after 24 months of ibrutinib treatment. These TCRs come from a human donor with chronic lymphocytic leukemia. Each CDR3 is given with its conserved first and last residue. Clone sizes are given selectively: once, few, many, or a class where the clone is expanded.

clone_size: -
j_call: TRBJ1-5
v_call: TRBV19
cdr3_aa: CASSTQGANYQPQHF

clone_size: -
j_call: TRBJ2-7
v_call: TRBV5-6
cdr3_aa: CASSLMDRIPTYEQYF

clone_size: -
j_call: TRBJ1-2
v_call: TRBV28
cdr3_aa: CASSFREANYGYTF

clone_size: -
j_call: TRBJ2-1
v_call: TRBV28
cdr3_aa: CASSWRRNEQFF

clone_size: -
j_call: TRBJ2-7
v_call: TRBV15
cdr3_aa: CATSPGQGAMYEQYF

clone_size: once
j_call: TRBJ2-3
v_call: TRBV20-1
cdr3_aa: CSRVYTDTQYF

clone_size: -
j_call: TRBJ2-2
v_call: TRBV5-1
cdr3_aa: CASSPGGLNTGELFF

clone_size: -
j_call: TRBJ1-1
v_call: TRBV30
cdr3_aa: CAWSVLGQGGAAEAFF

clone_size: once
j_call: TRBJ2-7
v_call: TRBV23-1
cdr3_aa: CAVPRFRLEQYF

clone_size: few
j_call: TRBJ1-2
v_call: TRBV29-1
cdr3_aa: CSVDLGEHYGYTF

clone_size: -
j_call: TRBJ2-7
v_call: TRBV10-2
cdr3_aa: CASTQTSGWSEQYF

clone_size: -
j_call: TRBJ2-2
v_call: TRBV11-2
cdr3_aa: CASSPRGAGLNTGELFF

clone_size: -
j_call: TRBJ2-7
v_call: TRBV27
cdr3_aa: CASSPLGREGIYEQYF

clone_size: -
j_call: TRBJ2-7
v_call: TRBV6-5
cdr3_aa: CASSRWDRVTYEQYF

clone_size: -
j_call: TRBJ2-5
v_call: TRBV11-3
cdr3_aa: CASSLGRDQETQYF

clone_size: -
j_call: TRBJ2-3
v_call: TRBV9
cdr3_aa: CASSAHRGSGRGDTQYF

clone_size: -
j_call: TRBJ2-1
v_call: TRBV9
cdr3_aa: CASSTGLAGGRNEQFF